A few counts support the clone carrying this TCR beta chain. Its antigen is undetermined. These data originate in a study of Ad26.COV2.S vaccination and SARS-CoV-2 variants. Study in general: Each vaccinee took Ad26.COV2.S intramuscularly, once or twice 56 days apart. General study points: Participants given vaccine showed non-spike TCR breadth similar to that of placebo recipients. Once vaccination had occurred, spike-specific CD8+ and CD4+ T cell responses reportedly showed substantial breadth.

Using immunoSEQ multiplex PCR, the repertoire was profiled, and TCRdb retains in-frame clones only, with some absent. In the table there are approximately 350,000 clones, roughly 85% of which are singletons. Treatment specified: roughly 18 received Ad26.COV2.S at low or high dose, single or two shots; about five received placebo; per-sample allocation not given. The study sampled participants on day 63 after the first vaccine or placebo injection. Boston provided a donor who was an adult aged 18-55 years. The clonotype originates from a person between 18 and 60 years old who received the Ad26.COV2.S COVID-19 vaccine or a placebo. The specimen comprised peripheral blood, sampled in a trial of Ad26.COV2.S vaccine versus placebo.

The DNA for the CDR3 is TGTGCCAGCAGTTTTGGGGGATCTCGGGGTGATTCACCCCTCCACTTT. Protein product: CASSFGGSRGDSPLHF. The chain uses TRBV27 and TRBJ1-6; D may be TRBD1 (5 bases). The V end was cut by 3 bases, the J end by 8 bases, with 17 bases between. The CDR3 has 16 amino acids. Per germline, CDR1 MNHEY and CDR2 SMNVEV (reference sequence).